This TCR beta chain comes out of a study of post-analysis software for immune sequencing data. Study-wide context: Disease courses included relapsing-remitting, secondary progressive and progressive-relapsing multiple sclerosis. General study points: When patients were compared with controls, about 5 TRBV segments were more frequent, TRBV5-6, TRBV5-1 and TRBV20-1 among them.

Incorporated into the TCR beta cDNA libraries were unique molecular identifiers, which served to reduce PCR and sequencing biases. T cells numbering roughly 0.9 to 11 million gave rise to 500,000 to 600,000 cDNA molecules. TCRdb analysed the PCR reads with MiXCR anew, one entry per CDR3 protein. The table has roughly 570,000 distinct CDR3 sequences, around 31% seen once; the top ten hold approximately 6%. On this clonotype: What it recognizes is unknown.

This CDR3 contains 16 residues. Germline trimming cut 6 bases from V and 0 bases from J; bases unmatched to any gene: 11. Germline CDR1 SGDLS, CDR2 YYNGEE. Sequenced sample: blood. The TCR comes from a girl aged 2-17 years with multiple sclerosis. V gene TRBV9 combines with J gene TRBJ1-2; 7 bases agree with TRBD1. The CDR3 sequence is CASNVGTVAANYGYTF. For the CDR3, the DNA is TGTGCCAGCAACGTCGGGACAGTGGCAGCTAACTATGGCTACACCTTC.